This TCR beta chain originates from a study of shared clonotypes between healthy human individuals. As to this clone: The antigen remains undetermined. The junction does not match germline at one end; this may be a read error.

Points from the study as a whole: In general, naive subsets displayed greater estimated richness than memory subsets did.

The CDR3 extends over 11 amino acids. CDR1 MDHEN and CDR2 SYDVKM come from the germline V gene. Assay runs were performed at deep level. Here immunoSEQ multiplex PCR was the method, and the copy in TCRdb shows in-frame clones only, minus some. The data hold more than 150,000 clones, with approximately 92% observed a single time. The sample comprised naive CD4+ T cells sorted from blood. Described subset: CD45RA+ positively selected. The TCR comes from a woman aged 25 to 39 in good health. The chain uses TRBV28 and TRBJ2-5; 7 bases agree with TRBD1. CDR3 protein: CASSSTGVGNF. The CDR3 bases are TGTGCCAGCAGCTCTACAGGGGTCGGAAACTTC.